Presented here are 12 T cell receptor beta chains from one specimen sequenced in a study of T cell repertoires in cytomegalovirus infection. TCRdb independently ran MiXCR on the reads; one entry per CDR3 protein. The repertoire holds around 70,000 distinct CDR3 sequences, 25% to 30% seen once, with 59% in the top ten. Their antigen targets remain unknown. The input for sequencing was CD8+ T cells from cultured PBMCs, taken from culture after CMV antigen stimulation. The receptors stem from a human donor in good health (CMV status not recorded). Some clones in this sample may be carry-over from other donors' samples.

The chain links TRBV4-3 to TRBJ2-1; D gene unclear. The CDR3 consists of 15 residues. Per the germline V gene, CDR1 is LGHNA and CDR2 is YSLEER. V shed 0 bases and J shed 5 bases, with 11 bases lying between them. The CDR3 reads CASSQDEDVDNEQFF. In DNA form, the CDR3 reads TGCGCCAGCAGCCAAGATGAGGACGTAGACAATGAGCAGTTCTTC.

The rearrangement uses TRBV9 and TRBJ2-1; 9 bases fit TRBD2. Germline CDR1 SGDLS, CDR2 YYNGEE. The V segment lost 3 bases and the J segment 4 bases; nucleotides outside the gene matches: 11. This CDR3 has 17 residues. The CDR3 loop reads CASSEGPGLAVYNEQFF. The CDR3 nucleotides read TGTGCCAGCAGCGAGGGGCCGGGACTAGCTGTATACAATGAGCAGTTCTTC.

This clonotype was detected only a few times. As DNA, the CDR3 is TGCGCCAGCAGCCAAGGCGTCGGTGGGACAGGGATTGCAACTAATGAAAAACTGTTTTTT. This gives the protein CASSQGVGGTGIATNEKLFF. The rearrangement links TRBV4-1 to TRBJ1-4; 9 bases match TRBD1. Germline V gene lookup returns CDR1 MGHRA and CDR2 YSYEKL. This CDR3 has 20 residues. V shed 1 base, J shed 0 bases, and the junction held 12 bases outside the gene matches.

The chain combines TRBV28 with TRBJ1-2; tentative D call: TRBD1 (5 bases). Looked up from germline, CDR1 is MDHEN and CDR2 is SYDVKM. The CDR3 sequence is 15 residues long. V lost 6 bases and J lost 5, with 19 bases in between. The CDR3 bases are TGTGCCAGCAGACCCGGGACCCTGAATGGGTATGGCTACACCTTC. It encodes CASRPGTLNGYGYTF.

This clonotype was detected many times. This sequence joins TRBV19 and TRBJ1-5; D may be TRBD1 (5 bases). This CDR3 is 15 amino acids long. V was pared by 2 bases and J by 2 bases, with 10 bases between. Germline V gene lookup returns CDR1 LNHDA and CDR2 SQIVND (reference sequence). This CDR3 reads CASSIRGEGNQPQHF. Written as DNA, the CDR3 is TGTGCCAGTAGTATAAGGGGTGAGGGCAATCAGCCCCAGCATTTT.

This clonotype turned up a few times. The chain combines TRBV30 with TRBJ2-6; D remains ambiguous. V shed 2 bases and J shed 1 base, with 6 bases lying between them. The CDR3 is 14 amino acids. Germline assignment: CDR1 GTSNPN and CDR2 SVGIG (reference sequence). CDR3 sequence: CAWSLGSGANVLTF. As DNA, the CDR3 is TGTGCCTGGAGTTTGGGTTCTGGGGCCAACGTCCTGACTTTC.

This chain uses TRBV4-3 with TRBJ1-4; D may be TRBD1 (5 bases). V lost 2 bases, J lost 0 bases, and 7 bases lay in between. Per the germline V gene, CDR1 is LGHNA and CDR2 is YSLEER. The CDR3 extends over 15 amino acids. CDR3 residues: CASSQIQATNEKLFF. DNA for the CDR3: TGCGCCAGCAGCCAAATACAGGCAACTAATGAAAAACTGTTTTTT.

This clonotype was detected a few times. The chain combines TRBV11-3 with TRBJ2-1; a possible D gene is TRBD2 (6 bases). The CDR3 runs to 16 residues. Germline CDR1 reads SGHNT; CDR2 reads YENEEA. The germline V and J ends were trimmed by 4 bases and 4 bases, with 17 bases remaining between them. The CDR3 DNA follows: TGTGCCAGCAGCTCAATCTTAACCGGGAGATACAATGAGCAGTTCTTC. It yields the protein CASSSILTGRYNEQFF.

The chain employs TRBV5-1 and TRBJ1-4; D unclear. The CDR3 is 14 residues long. Trimming took 0 bases from V and 5 from J, leaving 8 bases between them. Germline-derived CDR1 and CDR2 are SGHRS and YFSETQ. CDR3 nucleotides: TGCGCCAGCAGCTTGGGGTCGGTGAATGAAAAACTGTTTTTT. Translating gives CASSLGSVNEKLFF. Complete variable domain (other parts from reference TRBV5-1 and TRBJ1-4): KAGVTQTPRYLIKTRGQQVTLSCSPISGHRSVSWYQQTPGQGLQFLFEYFSETQRNKGNFPGRFSGRQFSNSRSEMNVSTLELGDSALYLCASSLGSVNEKLFFGSGTQLSVL.

There are a few counts of this clonotype. The rearrangement links TRBV20-1 to TRBJ2-3; 14 bases match TRBD2. The germline CDR1 and CDR2 sequences are DFQATT and SNEGSKA (reference sequence). CDR3 length: 15 amino acids. With 5 bases clipped from V and 7 bases from J, the junction kept 8 bases outside the gene matches. The CDR3 spells CSAPTTSGREHTQYF. The CDR3 nucleotides read TGCAGTGCTCCAACGACTAGCGGGAGGGAACATACGCAGTATTTT.

As DNA, the CDR3 is TGTGCCAGCCAGACTAGCGGGGCAGATACGCAGTATTTT. Protein sequence: CASQTSGADTQYF. V and J are TRBV19 and TRBJ2-3; 11 bases align to TRBD2. The CDR3 is 13 amino acids. Per the germline V gene, CDR1 is LNHDA and CDR2 is SQIVND (reference sequence). The V segment lost 9 bases and the J segment 4 bases; nucleotides outside the gene matches: 3.

The chain combines TRBV9 with TRBJ2-3; D gene uncertain. Between the trimmed V and J ends, which lost 4 bases and 4 bases, there was a span of 7 bases. Germline V gene lookup returns CDR1 SGDLS and CDR2 YYNGEE. This CDR3 contains 12 residues. For the CDR3, the DNA is TGTGCCAGCAGCTTAGGGCCAGATACGCAGTATTTT. Amino acid sequence: CASSLGPDTQYF. Using reference TRBV9 and TRBJ2-3 for the parts outside the CDR3, the full variable domain is DSGVTQTPKHLITATGQRVTLRCSPRSGDLSVYWYQQSLDQGLQFLIQYYNGEERAKGNILERFSAQQFPDLHSELNLSSLELGDSALYFCASSLGPDTQYFGPGTRLTVL.